This TCR beta chain was recovered during a study of cytomegalovirus exposure and HLA in healthy donors. Germline-derived CDR1 and CDR2 are MGHRA and YSYEKL. There are 13 residues in the CDR3. The V segment lost 5 bases and the J segment 5 bases; nucleotides outside the gene matches: 1. PCR employed 60 Vbeta and 13 Jbeta primers. Profiling relied on immunoSEQ multiplex PCR, and the TCRdb table lists in-frame clones only, not all of them. The sample holds 150,000 or so clones, just under 80% seen once. This sequence joins TRBV4-1 and TRBJ1-1; 11 positions match TRBD1. The TCR comes from a man aged 18 to 30 in good health and CMV-seropositive. The specimen was PBMCs. In nucleotides, the CDR3 is TGCGCCAGCAGCGGGACAGGGGGTACTGAAGCTTTCTTT. It encodes CASSGTGGTEAFF.